The 32 T cell receptor beta chains listed next were all sequenced from one sample in a study of OX40 agonist ivuxolimab in advanced cancers. Data came from immunoSEQ multiplex PCR; TCRdb stores just in-frame clones and leaves some out. The table has 65,000 to 95,000 clones, about 82% seen once. Sequences were derived from CD4+ or CD8+ T cells sorted from blood, sampled in a trial of the OX40 agonist ivuxolimab. Receptors originate from an adult with an advanced solid tumor such as melanoma, head and neck, liver or kidney cancer.

The chain carries TRBV7-2 and TRBJ2-4; no firm D call. Per germline, CDR1 SGHTA and CDR2 FQGNSA. V lost 1 base to trimming and J lost 0 bases, with 4 bases between them. CDR3 size: 14 residues. CDR3 sequence reads: CASSLGLAKNIQYF. CDR3 nucleotides: TGTGCCAGCAGCTTAGGACTAGCCAAAAACATTCAGTACTTC.

A note on this clone: Given the absence of the conserved phenylalanine or tryptophan at the CDR3 end, a read error is likely. The DNA is omitted, as the CDR3 cannot be located on it reliably, and the CDR3 follows TCRdb's listing. V usage is TRBV9 and J usage is TRBJ2-4; no DNA check was done on the table's D call, TRBD2. Germline V lookup: CDR1 SGDLS, CDR2 YYNGEE. The CDR3 spans 10 amino acids, including both terminal residues. CDR3 in amino acids: CASSVPGTIS.

With respect to this clone: At one boundary the junction diverges from the germline segment, which might be a read error. At the DNA level, this CDR3 is encoded by other sequences in the same sample as well. The chain couples TRBV7-9 to TRBJ1-5; no clear D gene. The germline gives CDR1 SEHNR, CDR2 FQNEAQ (reference sequence). This CDR3 region has 14 residues. CDR3 nucleotide sequence: TGTGCCAGCAGCTTACAAGGGAACAATCAGCCCCAGCACTTT. It translates to CASSLQGNNQPQHF.

The rearrangement links TRBV5-1 to TRBJ1-1, with a tentative D call TRBD1 (5 bases). Germline V lookup: CDR1 SGHRS, CDR2 YFSETQ. This CDR3 comprises 14 residues. V was pared by 4 bases and J by 5 bases, with 15 bases between. CDR3 protein: CASSRDPPVTEAFF. The CDR3, as DNA: TGCGCCAGCAGCCGGGACCCCCCGGTGACTGAAGCTTTCTTT. Using reference TRBV5-1 and TRBJ1-1 for the parts outside the CDR3, the full variable domain is KAGVTQTPRYLIKTRGQQVTLSCSPISGHRSVSWYQQTPGQGLQFLFEYFSETQRNKGNFPGRFSGRQFSNSRSEMNVSTLELGDSALYLCASSRDPPVTEAFFGQGTRLTVV.

The V call is TRBV11-2, the J call TRBJ2-7; a possible D gene is TRBD2 (5 bases). CDR1 is SGHAT and CDR2 is FQNNGV in the germline V gene. The CDR3 length is 12 residues. Trimming shortened V by 8 bases and J by 2 bases, and 10 bases separated the two germline ends. CDR3 sequence: CASSGEPYEQYF. CDR3 DNA: TGTGCCAGCTCCGGGGAGCCCTACGAGCAGTACTTC.

With regard to this clone: The same CDR3 arises from other DNA sequences in this sample as well. The J gene is TRBJ1-1, the V gene TRBV19; no definite D call. The germline V gene has CDR1 LNHDA and CDR2 SQIVND (reference sequence). The CDR3 is made up of 13 amino acids. The V end lost 1 base, the J end lost 1 base, and 4 bases lay between the germline ends. The CDR3 DNA sequence: TGTGCCAGTAGTATAGGGGCGAACACTGAAGCTTTCTTT. This sequence encodes CASSIGANTEAFF.

This clone has just one count. The rearrangement joins TRBV7-8 to TRBJ1-3, with D uncertain. The ends were cut back, 5 bases at V and 0 bases at J, with 8 bases in the middle. Per the germline V gene, CDR1 is SGHVS and CDR2 is FQNEAQ. The CDR3 has 14 amino acids. The CDR3 region has the DNA TGTGCCAGCAGCCCCGGTAGCTCTGGAAACACCATATATTTT. Amino acids: CASSPGSSGNTIYF.

J is TRBJ1-2 and V is TRBV29-1; D is ambiguous. The CDR3 sequence is 12 residues long. V lost 5 bases to trimming and J lost 0 bases, with 7 bases between them. CDR1 and CDR2 from the germline V gene are SQVTM and ANQGSEA. The CDR3 DNA reads as TGCAGCGTTCCAGTATCTAACTATGGCTACACCTTC. Translating it yields CSVPVSNYGYTF. The whole variable domain, filled in from reference TRBV29-1 and TRBJ1-2, reads SAVISQKPSRDICQRGTSLTIQCQVDSQVTMMFWYRQQPGQSLTLIATANQGSEATYESGFVIDKFPISRPNLTFSTLTVSNMSPEDSSIYLCSVPVSNYGYTFGSGTRLTVV.

A single count supports this clone. The chain links TRBV5-1 to TRBJ2-5, with 7 positions matching TRBD1. Germline V gene data show CDR1 as SGHRS and CDR2 as YFSETQ. The CDR3 is 14 amino acids. V shed 1 base, J shed 5 bases, and the junction held 5 bases outside the gene matches. The CDR3 reads CASSLKGARETQYF. DNA of the CDR3: TGCGCCAGCAGCTTGAAGGGGGCGAGGGAGACCCAGTACTTC.

This clone was seen once. The chain has TRBV9 and TRBJ2-3; D not resolved. In germline, CDR1 is SGDLS, CDR2 YYNGEE. The CDR3 is 18 residues long. The ends were cut back, 4 bases at V and 1 base at J, with 22 bases in the middle. As DNA, the CDR3 is TGTGCCAGCAGCAATAGCCCAAATCGTTTCCCCCGCACAGATACGCAGTATTTT. It translates to CASSNSPNRFPRTDTQYF. The variable domain in full, completed from reference TRBV9 and TRBJ2-3, reads DSGVTQTPKHLITATGQRVTLRCSPRSGDLSVYWYQQSLDQGLQFLIQYYNGEERAKGNILERFSAQQFPDLHSELNLSSLELGDSALYFCASSNSPNRFPRTDTQYFGPGTRLTVL.

The chain recombines TRBV7-2 with TRBJ2-5; the match to TRBD2 covers 11 bases. The CDR3 is 16 residues long. With V trimmed by 1 base and J by 5 bases, 6 bases remained unmatched. Germline-derived CDR1 and CDR2 are SGHTA and FQGNSA. This CDR3 is CASSLEFPSGGETQYF. The CDR3 DNA follows: TGTGCCAGCAGCTTAGAATTCCCTAGCGGGGGGGAGACCCAGTACTTC.

The chain uses TRBV19 and TRBJ1-5; unclear D gene. CDR1 and CDR2 (germline): LNHDA, SQIVND (reference sequence). Trimming cost V 2 bases and J 2 bases, with 10 bases left between them. The CDR3 covers 15 residues. As DNA, the CDR3 is TGTGCCAGTAGTATAACTATATCCGGCAATCAGCCCCAGCATTTT. Protein product: CASSITISGNQPQHF. The full variable domain, in which reference TRBV19 and TRBJ1-5 provide the parts outside the CDR3, is DGGITQSPKYLFRKEGQNVTLSCEQNLNHDAMYWYRQDPGQGLRLIYYSQIVNDFQKGDIAEGYSVSREKKESFPLTVTSAQKNPTAFYLCASSITISGNQPQHFGDGTRLSIL.

This chain links TRBV7-9 with TRBJ2-1, with D maybe TRBD1 (6 bases). This CDR3 spans 16 amino acids. V was shortened by 1 base and J by 1 base, with 11 bases between the two germline ends. Germline lookup yields CDR1 SEHNR and CDR2 FQNEAQ (reference sequence). The CDR3 here is CASSLGQVGSYNEQFF. The DNA of the CDR3 is TGTGCCAGCAGCTTAGGACAGGTCGGATCCTACAATGAGCAGTTCTTC.

The rearrangement joins TRBV6-4 to TRBJ2-2; perhaps TRBD1 as D (6 bases). V was trimmed by 9 bases and J by 4 bases, leaving 15 bases between them. Germline-derived CDR1 and CDR2 are MRHNA and SNTAGT. There are 14 residues in the CDR3. The CDR3 sequence is CAREDSWGTGELFF. The CDR3 DNA is TGTGCCAGGGAGGACAGTTGGGGCACCGGGGAGCTGTTTTTT.

The chain employs TRBV5-1 and TRBJ2-5; 7 positions match TRBD2. J lost 0 bases, V lost 5 bases, and 4 bases had no gene match. CDR3 length equals 14 residues. From germline, CDR1 is SGHRS and CDR2 YFSETQ. The CDR3 sequence: CASRGTTYQETQYF. CDR3 bases: TGCGCCAGCAGAGGGACTACCTACCAAGAGACCCAGTACTTC. Full variable domain (missing parts from reference TRBV5-1 and TRBJ2-5): KAGVTQTPRYLIKTRGQQVTLSCSPISGHRSVSWYQQTPGQGLQFLFEYFSETQRNKGNFPGRFSGRQFSNSRSEMNVSTLELGDSALYLCASRGTTYQETQYFGPGTRLLVL.

The chain joins TRBV9 to TRBJ2-7, with TRBD2 matching 11 bases. Germline V gene data show CDR1 as SGDLS and CDR2 as YYNGEE. The CDR3 runs 17 residues. The ends lost 0 bases at V and 3 bases at J; junction bases unmatched: 8. CDR3 loop: CASSVASGGSSHYEQYF. DNA for the CDR3: TGTGCCAGCAGCGTAGCTAGCGGGGGGTCATCCCACTACGAGCAGTACTTC.

This clone was picked up one time. This sequence joins TRBV7-9 and TRBJ1-4; the D gene is possibly TRBD1 (6 bases). The germline gives CDR1 SEHNR, CDR2 FQNEAQ (reference sequence). Trimming removed 2 bases from V and 10 bases from J, with 14 bases in between. The CDR3 has 14 residues. The CDR3 here is CASSLTGPQGKLFF. The CDR3 coding sequence is TGTGCCAGCAGCTTAACCGGACCACAGGGAAAACTGTTTTTT.

The chain links TRBV19 to TRBJ2-2; no reliable D call. This CDR3 has 12 residues. V was shortened by 4 bases and J by 6 bases, with 6 bases between the two germline ends. Looked up from germline, CDR1 is LNHDA and CDR2 is SQIVND (reference sequence). CDR3 DNA: TGTGCCAGTAGTAAAGGGTCCGGGGAGCTGTTTTTT. Encoded protein: CASSKGSGELFF.

V and J are TRBV27 and TRBJ1-5, with TRBD1 as a possible D gene (5 bases). The CDR3 contains 14 residues. CDR1 MNHEY and CDR2 SMNVEV come from the germline V gene (reference sequence). V lost 3 bases to trimming and J lost 3 bases, with 9 bases between them. This CDR3 is CASSLARANQPQHF. The CDR3 nucleotides read TGTGCCAGCAGTTTGGCCAGGGCCAATCAGCCCCAGCATTTT.

CDR3 DNA sequence: TGCAGCGTTGGGGCCGGCATCTCCTACGAGCAGTACTTC. It codes for CSVGAGISYEQYF. The V call is TRBV29-1, the J call TRBJ2-7; no definite D call. Germline lookup yields CDR1 SQVTM and CDR2 ANQGSEA. The germline V and J ends were trimmed by 4 bases and 0 bases, with 10 bases remaining between them. The CDR3 is 13 amino acids.

This clone appeared a few times. V gene TRBV6-1 combines with J gene TRBJ2-1; TRBD2 matches 9 bases. Germline V CDR1 and CDR2: MNHNS, SASEGT. This CDR3 spans 15 amino acids. The V and J ends lost 0 bases and 10 bases, in that order; junction bases with no gene match: 7. CDR3 nucleotides: TGTGCCAGCAGTGAAGCGCCGCGGGGGGGTAAGGAGCAGTTCTTC. Protein: CASSEAPRGGKEQFF.

To note about this clone: In the same sample, other DNA sequences code for this CDR3. V usage is TRBV6-5 and J usage is TRBJ2-2; the D is unclear. This CDR3 has 15 amino acids. The ends were cut back, 0 bases at V and 2 bases at J, with 7 bases in the middle. Germline loops: CDR1 MNHEY, CDR2 SVGAGI. This CDR3 is CASSYSTANTGELFF. The CDR3 DNA is TGTGCCAGCAGTTACTCGACGGCAAACACCGGGGAGCTGTTTTTT.

The gene calls are TRBV11-2 and TRBJ2-3, with 7 bases that match TRBD2. The CDR3 contains 15 residues. The V gene's germline CDR1 is SGHAT and CDR2 FQNNGV. V dropped 2 bases and J dropped 5; count of bases not matched to a gene: 7. DNA for the CDR3: TGTGCCAGCAGCTTAAGGGTGGGAGGGATAGATACGCAGTATTTT. This translates into CASSLRVGGIDTQYF.

The chain is built from TRBV7-2 and TRBJ2-3, with TRBD1 as a possible D gene (5 bases). Germline CDR1 reads SGHTA; CDR2 reads FQGNSA. Between the trimmed V and J ends, which lost 8 bases and 3 bases, there was a span of 18 bases. The CDR3 consists of 15 residues. The CDR3 reads CASAKGQGLTDTQYF. In nucleotides, the CDR3 is TGTGCCAGCGCTAAGGGGCAAGGCCTGACAGATACGCAGTATTTT.

This clone was seen once. The gene calls are TRBV30 and TRBJ2-5, with unresolved D. The CDR3 is made up of 14 amino acids. Per germline, CDR1 GTSNPN and CDR2 SVGIG (reference sequence). Trimming removed 6 bases from V and 0 bases from J, with 14 bases in between. The CDR3 DNA reads TGTGCCTGCCTCCAAGGGCGGTACCAAGAGACCCAGTACTTC. It yields the protein CACLQGRYQETQYF.

A few counts support this clone. The J gene is TRBJ1-1, the V gene TRBV11-3; D is unresolved. Germline assignment: CDR1 SGHNT and CDR2 YENEEA. Trimming removed 4 bases at V and 6 bases at J, with 9 bases between. This CDR3 has 12 residues. The CDR3 is CASSSFDAEAFF. The CDR3 bases are TGTGCCAGCAGCTCTTTTGACGCTGAAGCTTTCTTT. Full variable domain (outside the CDR3, taken from reference TRBV11-3 and TRBJ1-1): EAGVVQSPRYKIIEKKQPVAFWCNPISGHNTLYWYLQNLGQGPELLIRYENEEAVDDSQLPKDRFSAERLKGVDSTLKIQPAELGDSAVYLCASSSFDAEAFFGQGTRLTVV.

V and J are TRBV6-5 and TRBJ2-1; TRBD1 matches 11 bases. V was clipped by 10 bases and J by 3 bases; unmatched bases: 5. This CDR3 has 14 residues. Germline CDR1 MNHEY, CDR2 SVGAGI. The CDR3 nucleotides read TGTGCCACCTCTGGGACAGGGGGCTACAATGAGCAGTTCTTC. It yields the protein CATSGTGGYNEQFF.

This chain uses TRBV27 with TRBJ1-5; weak D call: TRBD1 (5 bases). In germline, CDR1 is MNHEY, CDR2 SMNVEV (reference sequence). The CDR3 is made up of 14 amino acids. V dropped 5 bases and J dropped 10 bases, with 18 bases sitting between them. The CDR3 DNA sequence: TGTGCCAGCAGTCCTCGGGGCGAAATCAGCCCCCAGCATTTT. This encodes CASSPRGEISPQHF.

The chain carries TRBV6-5 and TRBJ2-3; D may match TRBD1 or TRBD2 (6 bases each). The CDR3 runs to 16 residues. The V gene's germline CDR1 is MNHEY and CDR2 SVGAGI. Trimming stripped 2 bases from V and 1 base from J, with 13 bases between. For the CDR3, the DNA is TGTGCCAGCAGTTACGTAGGACAGCGGGGCACAGATACGCAGTATTTT. This codes for CASSYVGQRGTDTQYF.

The chain uses TRBV5-5 and TRBJ2-7; 10 bases fit TRBD1. This CDR3 is built from 16 residues. Germline CDR1 reads SGHKS; CDR2 reads YYEKEE (reference sequence). J lost 2 bases, V lost 0 bases, and 5 bases had no gene match. For the CDR3, the DNA is TGTGCCAGCAGCTTGGTCCCCGGACAGGGGGCCTACGAGCAGTACTTC. It translates to CASSLVPGQGAYEQYF.

The genes are TRBV11-3 and TRBJ2-7; 10 bases are shared with TRBD2. The V gene end was trimmed by 5 bases and the J gene end by 2 bases; junction bases not matched to a gene: 3. The germline gives CDR1 SGHNT, CDR2 YENEEA. The CDR3 runs to 14 residues. The CDR3 region has the DNA TGTGCCAGCAGCGAGGGACTAGCGCCCTACGAGCAGTACTTC. Amino acids: CASSEGLAPYEQYF.

The rearrangement uses TRBV10-2 and TRBJ1-6; perhaps TRBD1 as D (5 bases). CDR3 length: 13 amino acids. Germline CDR1 and CDR2: WSHSY and SAAADI. Trimming pared 8 bases from V and 10 bases from J, leaving 15 bases between. CDR3 in DNA: TGCGCCAGCCTTGGGGGGGTCAAGTCACCCCTCCACTTT. The encoded protein is CASLGGVKSPLHF.